This entry lists 13 T cell receptor beta chains sequenced from one sample in a study of T cell clonality in common variable immunodeficiency (dated by TCRdb to about 2015). The library was prepared using the immunoSEQ multiplex PCR assay. TCRdb retrieved this table from immuneACCESS and kept in-frame rearrangements only. Not all clones are present; in checked studies, unresolved V genes account for under half, and no reason is known for the remainder. Across this sample, roughly 38,000 clones were tabulated and none appeared just once. Around 2.8% of the sample lies in the top ten. Sequencing input: peripheral blood mononuclear cells. The receptors come from a person between 18 and 75 years old in good health.

This clone has only a few counts. The CDR3 end is not reached by the read, which stops 3 residues before it; the germline J gene fills it in. This chain joins TRBV2 and TRBJ1-1, with D perhaps matching TRBD1 (5 bases). Germline V CDR1 and CDR2: SNHLY, FYNNEI. V lost 8 bases, J lost 1 base, and 5 bases lay in between. The CDR3 runs to 11 residues. The CDR3 loop is CASGQNTEAFF. CDR3 DNA (partial): TGTGCCAGCGGACAGAACACTGAA.

This clone was recorded many times. The sequenced part of the CDR3 DNA is TGTGCCATCAGTACTTCGTCGGGAGAAGGGGGTCAGCCC. Protein product: CAISTSSGEGGQP. The whole CDR3 sequence reads CAISTSSGEGGQPQHF. This sequence joins TRBV10-3 and TRBJ1-5; TRBD1 is a possible D gene (6 bases). The read ends 3 residues before the CDR3 terminus; that terminus is restored from the germline J gene. Germline V lookup: CDR1 ENHRY, CDR2 SYGVKD. This CDR3 is 16 amino acids long. The V end was cut by 5 bases, the J end by 6 bases, with 20 bases between.

The table lists this clone with many counts. The observed sequence ends 3 residues before the CDR3 terminus, with the missing tail filled in from the germline J gene. The chain recombines TRBV20-1 with TRBJ1-1; maybe TRBD1 (5 bases). V shed 2 bases and J shed 6 bases, with 13 bases lying between them. Germline V gives CDR1 DFQATT, CDR2 SNEGSKA (reference sequence). The CDR3 spans 13 residues. CDR3 in amino acids: CSARNQGRAEAFF. The DNA read from the CDR3 is TGCAGTGCTAGAAACCAGGGTCGGGCTGAA.

This clone has ten or more counts. Coverage ceases 3 residues before the CDR3 finishes, and the germline J gene fills in the end. The chain joins TRBV20-1 to TRBJ1-5; D uncertain. The length of the CDR3 is 12 residues. The V gene's germline CDR1 is DFQATT and CDR2 SNEGSKA (reference sequence). Trimming pared 0 bases from V and 9 bases from J, leaving 9 bases between. The CDR3 reads CSARDGLSPQHF. CDR3 DNA, as far as it was read: TGCAGTGCTAGAGACGGGTTATCGCCC.

This clone was counted at least ten times. The read gets to within 3 residues of the CDR3 end, and the germline J gene fills in the rest. The V call is TRBV28, the J call TRBJ2-4; the D gene is possibly TRBD1 (5 bases). The CDR3 sequence is 14 residues long. V lost 6 bases, J lost 2 bases, and 11 bases lay in between. CDR1 and CDR2 (germline): MDHEN, SYDVKM. CDR3: CASSPRQTKNIQYF. The CDR3 bases that were read are TGTGCCAGCAGCCCTCGACAGACCAAAAACATT.

This clone was seen many times. The read halts 3 residues ahead of the CDR3 end, with the missing end drawn from the germline J gene. This chain joins TRBV9 and TRBJ2-1, with TRBD2 matching over 10 bases. Germline V gene data show CDR1 as SGDLS and CDR2 as YYNGEE. The CDR3 length is 17 residues. J was trimmed by 4 bases and V by 3 bases; bases with no gene match: 10. The covered CDR3 bases are TGTGCCAGCAGCGGCCCTGTAGCGGGAGGTCGATACAATGAG. Its translation: CASSGPVAGGRYNE. In full, the CDR3 is CASSGPVAGGRYNEQFF.

This clone was counted many times. The CDR3 goes on 3 residues after the read ends, and that part is filled in from the germline J gene. The gene calls are TRBV5-1 and TRBJ2-5; TRBD1 matches at 7 bases. The germline CDR1 and CDR2 sequences are SGHRS and YFSETQ. The CDR3 has 15 residues. V lost 4 bases, J lost 5 bases, and 11 bases stayed unmatched. The CDR3 here is CASSSQTTGWETQYF. The covered CDR3 bases are TGCGCCAGCAGCAGTCAAACGACAGGGTGGGAGACC.

This clone was observed many times. The CDR3 sequence: CSARSQGNYTF. The part of the CDR3 DNA that was read is TGCAGTGCTAGATCACAGGGAAAC. The chain couples TRBV20-1 to TRBJ1-2; tentatively, D is TRBD1 (6 bases). The CDR3 extends 3 residues past the end of the read, so its final part is completed from the germline J gene. This CDR3 has 11 residues. Germline V CDR1 and CDR2: DFQATT, SNEGSKA (reference sequence).

This clone showed up many times. The read stops 3 residues short of the end of the CDR3; the missing end is completed from the germline J gene. The chain uses TRBV20-1 and TRBJ2-3, with D hard to call. Germline loops: CDR1 DFQATT, CDR2 SNEGSKA (reference sequence). There are 13 residues in the CDR3. Partial CDR3 DNA: TGCAGTGCTAGTCTTTTCTACCAAGAGACG. Protein product: CSASLFYQET. In full, the CDR3 reads CSASLFYQETQYF.

This clone was recorded many times. The CDR3 end falls 3 residues outside the read, so it is completed with the germline J gene. The chain carries TRBV28 and TRBJ1-2; D unresolved. Trimming stripped 5 bases from V and 5 bases from J, with 12 bases between. CDR3 length: 13 residues. Germline V lookup: CDR1 MDHEN, CDR2 SYDVKM. Partial CDR3 DNA: TGTGCCAGCAGTAAACAGCCGCCTTATGGC. It encodes CASSKQPPYG. The full CDR3 is CASSKQPPYGYTF.

This clone has at least ten counts. The read ends 3 residues early relative to the CDR3; the germline J gene fills the gap. The chain carries TRBV18 and TRBJ1-5, with D hard to call. The CDR3 runs to 14 residues. Trimming took off 4 bases at V and 4 bases at J, with 11 bases between the two ends. Germline V CDR1 and CDR2: KGHSH, LQKENI. The DNA read from the CDR3 is TGTGCCAGCTCACTGCTGCAGGTGAATCAGCCC. Encoded protein: CASSLLQVNQP. The whole CDR3 is CASSLLQVNQPQHF.

This clone was found a few times. CDR3: CASSLAGTRETAFF. The part of the CDR3 DNA that was read is TGTGCCAGCAGCTTAGCAGGGACACGGGAGACC. This rearrangement joins TRBV7-2 to TRBJ1-1, with a tentative D call TRBD1 (6 bases). The missing CDR3 end, 3 residues past where the read stops, is filled in from the germline J gene. Per the germline V gene, CDR1 is SGHTA and CDR2 is FQGNSA. CDR3 length: 14 amino acids.

This clone has ten or more counts. The CDR3 is cut off 3 residues early in the read; its end comes from the germline J gene. The chain links TRBV2 to TRBJ1-5, with D tentatively TRBD1 (5 bases). From germline, CDR1 is SNHLY and CDR2 FYNNEI. Between the trimmed V and J ends, which lost 7 bases and 4 bases, there was a span of 11 bases. The CDR3 has 13 amino acids. CDR3 sequence reads: CASTDSHNQPQHF. CDR3 DNA (partial): TGTGCCAGCACAGACAGTCATAATCAGCCC.